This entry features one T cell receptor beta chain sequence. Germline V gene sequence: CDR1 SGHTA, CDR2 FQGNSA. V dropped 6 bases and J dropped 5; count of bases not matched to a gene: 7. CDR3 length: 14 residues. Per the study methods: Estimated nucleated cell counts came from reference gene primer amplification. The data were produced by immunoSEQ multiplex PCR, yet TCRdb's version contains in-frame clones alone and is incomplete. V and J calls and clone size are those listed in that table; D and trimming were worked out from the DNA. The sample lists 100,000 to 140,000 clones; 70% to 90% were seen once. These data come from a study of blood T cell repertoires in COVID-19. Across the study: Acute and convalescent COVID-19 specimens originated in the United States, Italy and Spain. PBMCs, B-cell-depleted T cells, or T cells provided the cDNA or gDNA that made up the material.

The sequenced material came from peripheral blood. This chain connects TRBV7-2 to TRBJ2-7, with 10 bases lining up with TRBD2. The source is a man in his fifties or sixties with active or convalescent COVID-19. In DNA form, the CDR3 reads TGTGCCAGCAGGTCCCGACTAGCGGGCGACGAGCAGTACTTC. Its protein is CASRSRLAGDEQYF.